The source of this T cell receptor beta chain is a study of tumor-infiltrating lymphocytes in primary liver carcinoma. For the study at large: T1-T3 N0M0 was the stage of the tumors, which were roughly 4.2 to 10 cm across. About 3.5 to 8 million productive TCRbeta reads were obtained from the samples, with similar numbers across tissue types.

Both blood RNA, taken from unsorted whole blood, and germline DNA were extracted. This clonotype was seen only a few times. Antigen: not known. General study findings and limits: The use of bulk unsorted samples meant that CD4+ and CD8+ repertoires were not compared. Tumor region pairs outstripped tumor-adjacent and tumor-blood pairs in overlap.

Synthesis of TCR beta cDNA was carried out from 450 to 650 ng total RNA with a constant-region primer. Investigators got TCR beta libraries out of three nested multiplex PCR rounds, done with slightly modified ARM-PCR. The study ran its first two PCR rounds for roughly 9 cycles each, using TRBV1-TRBV30 forward primers and a C-beta reverse primer. One entry per CDR3 protein, called by TCRdb with MiXCR from the multiplex PCR reads. Of fewer than 400,000 distinct CDR3 sequences listed, almost 60% are singletons. Deletions cut 6 bases from V and 5 bases from J, with 20 bases between. This CDR3 has 16 amino acids. In germline, CDR1 is SGHVS, CDR2 FQNEAQ.

The TCR originated in a woman between 25 and 40 years old with primary liver carcinoma and hepatitis B virus infection. The sequencing input was peripheral blood. The genes are TRBV7-8 and TRBJ1-5; D is ambiguous. As DNA, the CDR3 is TGTGCCAGCAGTACTAGGGAAACCTCAAGGGATCAGCCCCAGCATTTT. It translates to CASSTRETSRDQPQHF.